These T cell receptor beta chains were read from a single sample in a study of T-cell reconstitution after alpha-beta-depleted transplantation in children. Via MiXCR, TCRdb re-called the PCR reads, giving one row per CDR3 protein. The sample lists about 500,000 distinct CDR3 sequences; 30% to 35% were seen once. The sample in question was PBMCs from the stem cell graft donor, obtained from the stem cell graft. These receptors were obtained from a human donor who donated a stem cell graft to a child with aplastic anemia. Each CDR3 is given with its conserved first and last residue. A D gene is named only where the DNA matches it firmly. Clone size is shown for a subset of rows, as once, few, many or a class of expanded clone.

v_call	d_call	j_call	clone_size	cdr3_aa	cdr3_nt
TRBV11-3	TRBD2	TRBJ2-1	.	CASSAGTSGGDEQFF	TGTGCCAGCAGCGCGGGGACTAGCGGAGGGGATGAGCAGTTCTTC
TRBV4-2	TRBD2	TRBJ2-1	.	CASSRRTSGDSYNEQFF	TGTGCCAGCAGCCGACGGACTAGCGGGGACTCCTACAATGAGCAGTTCTTC
TRBV28	TRBD2	TRBJ2-3	.	CASSSPFRFFDPGLSTDTQYF	TGTGCCAGCAGTTCCCCTTTTCGATTCTTTGATCCGGGACTAAGCACAGATACGCAGTATTTT
TRBV27	TRBD2	TRBJ2-5	.	CASSLKAGGVETQYF	TGTGCCAGCAGTTTAAAAGCGGGAGGGGTGGAGACCCAGTACTTC
TRBV7-8	.	TRBJ2-3	.	CASSTGVTDTQYF	TGTGCCAGCAGCACGGGAGTCACAGATACGCAGTATTTT
TRBV20-1	TRBD2	TRBJ2-5	.	CSGGPGLQETQYF	TGCAGTGGTGGACCGGGACTACAAGAGACCCAGTACTTC
TRBV29-1	TRBD1	TRBJ2-7	few	CSVEGARDRDDYEQYF	TGCAGCGTTGAAGGCGCAAGGGACAGGGACGATTACGAGCAGTACTTC
TRBV3-1	TRBD1	TRBJ2-2	.	CASSQAGGAIGELFF	TGTGCCAGCAGCCAAGCAGGGGGCGCGATCGGGGAGCTGTTTTTT
TRBV9	.	TRBJ1-2	.	CASSRNTDYGYTF	TGTGCCAGCAGCCGAAACACCGACTATGGCTACACCTTC
TRBV29-1	.	TRBJ1-5	few	CSVEIGGLDQPQHF	TGCAGCGTCGAAATTGGGGGGCTTGATCAGCCCCAGCATTTT
TRBV29-1	.	TRBJ2-3	few	CSDPMGGETDTQYF	TGCAGCGACCCAATGGGCGGCGAGACAGATACGCAGTATTTT
TRBV6-1	TRBD1	TRBJ1-4	few	CASKVGQGSEKLFF	TGTGCCAGCAAAGTAGGACAGGGGAGTGAAAAACTGTTTTTT
TRBV7-3	.	TRBJ2-1	.	CASSLSGGGAGDEQFF	TGTGCCAGCAGCTTAAGCGGAGGGGGGGCTGGGGATGAGCAGTTCTTC
TRBV12-3/TRBV12-4	TRBD2	TRBJ2-5	.	CASSLLASGETQYF	TGTGCCAGCAGTTTGTTAGCTAGCGGAGAGACCCAGTACTTC
TRBV12-3/TRBV12-4	.	TRBJ1-5	.	CASSRTVYSNQPQHF	TGTGCCAGCAGCAGGACAGTGTATAGCAATCAGCCCCAGCATTTT
TRBV7-2	TRBD2	TRBJ2-5	few	CAVPRGGQETQYF	TGTGCCGTCCCTCGGGGGGGCCAAGAGACCCAGTACTTC
TRBV12-3/TRBV12-4	.	TRBJ1-1	few	CASSRTAEAFF	TGTGCCAGCAGCCGGACGGCTGAAGCTTTCTTT
TRBV7-2	.	TRBJ1-2	.	CASAGRPGANYGYTF	TGTGCCAGCGCGGGGCGCCCGGGGGCTAACTATGGCTACACCTTC
TRBV27	.	TRBJ1-1	.	CASSLIHQPNTEAFF	TGTGCCAGCAGTTTAATCCACCAGCCGAACACTGAAGCTTTCTTT
TRBV6-1	.	TRBJ1-5	.	CASSRLGAMSNQPQHF	TGTGCCAGCAGTCGCCTAGGGGCAATGAGCAATCAGCCCCAGCATTTT
TRBV5-1	.	TRBJ2-2	few	CASSLDFSGSNTGELFF	TGCGCCAGCAGCTTGGATTTTAGCGGCTCGAACACCGGGGAGCTGTTTTTT
TRBV29-1	.	TRBJ2-1	.	CSVAVGSGMGNEQFF	TGCAGCGTTGCTGTCGGGAGTGGGATGGGGAATGAGCAGTTCTTC
TRBV18	.	TRBJ1-1	few	CASSPEIESEAFF	TGTGCCAGCTCACCAGAAATAGAGTCTGAAGCTTTCTTT
TRBV5-4	TRBD2	TRBJ2-3	.	CASREWRESFGTDTQYF	TGTGCCAGCAGGGAGTGGCGGGAGAGTTTCGGCACAGATACGCAGTATTTT
TRBV7-9	.	TRBJ2-5	.	CASSPRVYEETQYF	TGTGCCAGCAGCCCCCGTGTATATGAAGAGACCCAGTACTTC
TRBV27	.	TRBJ2-7	few	CASSVFAGADEQYF	TGTGCCAGCAGCGTTTTTGCGGGGGCCGACGAGCAGTACTTC
TRBV7-2	.	TRBJ2-7	.	CASSLNPGVFEQYF	TGTGCCAGCAGCTTAAATCCTGGAGTCTTCGAGCAGTACTTC
TRBV28	.	TRBJ2-7	.	CASSSTEQGSGEQYF	TGTGCCAGCAGTTCCACCGAACAGGGTTCGGGCGAGCAGTACTTC
TRBV6-9	TRBD2	TRBJ2-5	few	CASSLTGTSGRETQYF	TGTGCCAGCAGTTTAACCGGGACTAGCGGGAGAGAGACCCAGTACTTC
TRBV19	.	TRBJ2-5	.	CASSIGGTPQETQYF	TGTGCCAGTAGTATAGGGGGGACCCCCCAAGAGACCCAGTACTTC
TRBV12-3/TRBV12-4	.	TRBJ2-1	.	CASSSLARNEQFF	TGTGCCAGCAGTTCACTAGCAAGGAATGAGCAGTTCTTC
TRBV14	TRBD1	TRBJ2-1	.	CASSPRTGWEKYNEQFF	TGTGCCAGCAGCCCTCGGACAGGGTGGGAAAAATACAATGAGCAGTTCTTC
TRBV3-1	.	TRBJ1-2	.	CASSLTTGGAYGYTF	TGTGCCAGCAGCCTAACGACAGGAGGGGCCTATGGCTACACCTTC
TRBV20-1	TRBD1	TRBJ1-1	.	CSAARTGGGKTEAFF	TGCAGTGCTGCACGGACAGGGGGCGGGAAAACTGAAGCTTTCTTT
TRBV29-1	TRBD2	TRBJ2-1	few	CSTGGAGGPFNEQFF	TGCAGCACTGGGGGAGCGGGAGGGCCTTTCAATGAGCAGTTCTTC
TRBV6-5	.	TRBJ2-1	few	CASSYLGGRSYNEQFF	TGTGCCAGCAGTTACCTGGGGGGACGCTCCTACAATGAGCAGTTCTTC
TRBV4-3	.	TRBJ1-5	few	CASSQDWSNQPQHF	TGCGCCAGCAGCCAAGATTGGAGCAATCAGCCCCAGCATTTT
TRBV15	TRBD1	TRBJ2-7	few	CATSKDRAGFYEQYF	TGTGCCACCAGCAAGGACAGGGCCGGTTTCTACGAGCAGTACTTC
TRBV14	TRBD1	TRBJ2-7	.	CASSQSDRGGQYF	TGTGCCAGCAGCCAATCCGACAGGGGCGGGCAGTACTTC